One and the same sample provided the 28 T cell receptor beta chains below, sequenced in a study of shared clonotypes between healthy human individuals (TCRdb year 2020). Library generation was performed with the immunoSEQ multiplex PCR assay. TCRdb took over this immuneACCESS table, retaining in-frame rearrangements with V and J assigned. Such tables are incomplete; in checked studies, under half of the missing clones stem from an unresolved V gene, and the remainder is unexplained. The sample records approximately 1.4 million clones, approximately 98% of which are singletons. The ten largest clones capture roughly 0.45% of the sample. The sequenced sample consisted of naive CD4+ T cells sorted from blood. This specimen's cell subset or site label, interpreted: CD45RA+ positively selected. The receptors originated from a young man in good health.

This chain links TRBV18 with TRBJ2-7; D possibly corresponds to TRBD1 (7 bases). Trimming shortened V by 4 bases and J by 2 bases, and 15 bases separated the two germline ends. Per the germline V gene, CDR1 is KGHSH and CDR2 is LQKENI. The CDR3 runs 15 residues. The CDR3 protein is CASSQSRDRTYEQYF. CDR3 DNA sequence: TGTGCCAGCTCACAGTCGCGGGACAGAACCTACGAGCAGTACTTC.

V usage is TRBV6-1 and J usage is TRBJ2-3; 8 bases match TRBD1. With V trimmed by 3 bases and J by 3 bases, 8 bases remained unmatched. CDR1 is MNHNS and CDR2 is SASEGT in the germline V gene. There are 16 residues in the CDR3. CDR3 loop: CASSEYRGFGTDTQYF. In DNA form, the CDR3 reads TGTGCCAGCAGTGAGTACAGGGGGTTCGGAACAGATACGCAGTATTTT.

This rearrangement joins TRBV7-3 to TRBJ2-2; D may be TRBD1 or TRBD2 (6 bases each). Per germline, CDR1 SGHTA and CDR2 FQGTGA. The V end was cut by 2 bases, the J end by 5 bases, with 15 bases between. The CDR3 totals 16 residues. CDR3 loop: CASSLYGGGRTGELFF. The CDR3 bases are TGTGCCAGCAGCTTATACGGGGGCGGTAGAACCGGGGAGCTGTTTTTT.

The CDR3 sequence: CASTRSSLDEQYF. CDR3 DNA sequence: TGTGCCAGCACCCGTAGTTCGCTGGACGAGCAGTACTTC. The chain joins TRBV28 to TRBJ2-7; D is unresolved. CDR3 size: 13 residues. V was clipped by 7 bases and J by 5 bases, with 15 bases between them. Germline V gene data show CDR1 as MDHEN and CDR2 as SYDVKM.

The chain employs TRBV30 and TRBJ1-4; 7 positions agree with TRBD1. The CDR3 covers 13 residues. From germline, CDR1 is GTSNPN and CDR2 SVGIG (reference sequence). V gave up 3 bases and J gave up 7 bases; unmatched junction bases: 5. The CDR3 sequence is CAWRGDSFEKLFF. As DNA, the CDR3 is TGTGCCTGGAGGGGGGACAGTTTTGAAAAACTGTTTTTT. Supplemented by reference TRBV30 and TRBJ1-4, the full variable domain reads SQTIHQWPATLVQPVGSPLSLECTVEGTSNPNLYWYRQAAGRGLQLLFYSVGIGQISSEVPQNLSASRPQDRQFILSSKKLLLSDSGFYLCAWRGDSFEKLFFGSGTQLSVL.

This chain connects TRBV27 to TRBJ2-7; 10 nucleotides match TRBD2. The CDR3 contains 13 residues. In germline, CDR1 is MNHEY, CDR2 SMNVEV (reference sequence). Trimming removed 4 bases from V and 7 bases from J; junction bases left unmatched: 4. CDR3 nucleotides: TGTGCCAGCAGTTCTGTAGCGGGAGGTGAGCAGTACTTC. Residues: CASSSVAGGEQYF.

The CDR3 here is CASSLSRGGNQPQHF. The CDR3 DNA reads TGTGCCAGCAGTTTGAGCCGGGGAGGCAATCAGCCCCAGCATTTT. The rearrangement joins TRBV28 to TRBJ1-5; no firm D call. With 3 bases removed from V and 2 bases from J, the gap between germline ends came to 11 bases. Germline V gene lookup returns CDR1 MDHEN and CDR2 SYDVKM. This CDR3 has 15 amino acids.

The rearrangement links TRBV28 to TRBJ2-3, with D possibly being TRBD2 (6 bases). The ends were cut back, 7 bases at V and 2 bases at J, with 16 bases in the middle. Germline V gene data show CDR1 as MDHEN and CDR2 as SYDVKM. The CDR3 runs to 15 residues. In nucleotides, the CDR3 is TGTGCCAGCACGGGGAGGCCCGTCAACACAGATACGCAGTATTTT. Amino acid sequence: CASTGRPVNTDTQYF.

The chain employs TRBV5-1 and TRBJ2-5, with unresolved D. The V gene's germline CDR1 is SGHRS and CDR2 YFSETQ. The CDR3 contains 12 residues. Trimming shortened V by 9 bases and J by 4 bases, and 13 bases separated the two germline ends. In DNA, the CDR3 is TGCGCCACCGGCCAAATCGGAGAGACCCAGTACTTC. Translated: CATGQIGETQYF.

Concerning this clone: Other nucleotide sequences in the sample specify the same CDR3. This sequence joins TRBV9 and TRBJ1-1; D remains unclear. V lost 1 base, J lost 2 bases, and 6 bases lay in between. The CDR3 extends over 13 amino acids. The germline V gene has CDR1 SGDLS and CDR2 YYNGEE. For the CDR3, the DNA is TGTGCCAGCAGCGTAACGGGAAACACTGAAGCTTTCTTT. The encoded protein is CASSVTGNTEAFF.

This clone was found once. The rearrangement joins TRBV29-1 to TRBJ2-1; D is possibly TRBD1 or TRBD2 (5 bases each). The V gene's germline CDR1 is SQVTM and CDR2 ANQGSEA. V dropped 4 bases and J dropped 0 bases, with 10 bases sitting between them. CDR3 length: 14 amino acids. The DNA of the CDR3 is TGCAGCGTTGGAGGGACCCGCTCCTACAATGAGCAGTTCTTC. Protein product: CSVGGTRSYNEQFF.

The gene calls are TRBV19 and TRBJ2-7; D unclear. Germline V CDR1 and CDR2: LNHDA, SQIVND (reference sequence). Trimming took off 5 bases at V and 1 base at J, with 15 bases between the two ends. The CDR3 loop spans 15 amino acids. The CDR3: CASSYTFKWSYEQYF. The CDR3 region has the DNA TGTGCCAGTAGTTACACCTTCAAGTGGTCCTACGAGCAGTACTTC.

This sequence joins TRBV10-3 and TRBJ2-1; D might be TRBD1 (5 bases). Deletions cut 7 bases from V and 0 bases from J, with 22 bases between. Germline V lookup: CDR1 ENHRY, CDR2 SYGVKD. This CDR3 is 18 amino acids long. DNA for the CDR3: TGTGCCATCACGGACATACTCCCAGGGCCGGTCTCCTACAATGAGCAGTTCTTC. Amino acids: CAITDILPGPVSYNEQFF.

This chain links TRBV11-2 with TRBJ2-6; no definite D call. Trimming stripped 2 bases from V and 2 bases from J, with 4 bases between. Germline CDR1 and CDR2: SGHAT and FQNNGV. This CDR3 is 14 amino acids long. CDR3 sequence reads: CASSLQPGANVLTF. The CDR3 coding sequence is TGTGCCAGCAGCTTACAACCTGGGGCCAACGTCCTGACTTTC. The full variable domain, its missing parts supplied by reference TRBV11-2 and TRBJ2-6, is EAGVAQSPRYKIIEKRQSVAFWCNPISGHATLYWYQQILGQGPKLLIQFQNNGVVDDSQLPKDRFSAERLKGVDSTLKIQPAKLEDSAVYLCASSLQPGANVLTFGAGSRLTVL.

This CDR3 reads CASSQTTWTRNNEQFF. CDR3 nucleotide sequence: TGCGCCAGCAGCCAAACTACTTGGACTAGAAACAATGAGCAGTTCTTC. The chain is built from TRBV4-1 and TRBJ2-1, with 7 bases aligning to TRBD2. CDR1 is MGHRA, CDR2 YSYEKL, per germline. The CDR3 consists of 16 residues. J gave up 5 bases and V 2 bases, and 9 bases lay outside the gene matches.

The chain has TRBV4-2 and TRBJ2-2; 10 bases are a match to TRBD2. The CDR3 extends over 15 amino acids. Germline assignment: CDR1 LGHNA and CDR2 YNFKEQ. After removal of 6 bases from V and 6 bases from J, the junction contained 7 bases not matched to a gene. The CDR3 loop is CASSQREGGAGELFF. Written as DNA, the CDR3 is TGTGCCAGCAGTCAGCGGGAGGGCGGCGCCGGGGAGCTGTTTTTT.

The chain employs TRBV23-1 and TRBJ2-7; D assignment may be TRBD1 or TRBD2 (6 bases each). TRBV23-1 is an open reading frame, and its role is uncertain. Deletions cut 6 bases from V and 1 base from J, with 28 bases between. The CDR3 is 19 residues long. The CDR3 reads CASRHFRPGATRSSYEQYF. Written as DNA, the CDR3 is TGCGCCAGCAGACATTTCCGTCCGGGGGCGACCCGATCATCCTACGAGCAGTACTTC.

The J gene is TRBJ2-2, the V gene TRBV5-6; D tentatively fits TRBD1 or TRBD2 (5 bases each). Germline values: CDR1 SGHDT, CDR2 YYEEEE. The CDR3 extends over 16 amino acids. V was shortened by 6 bases and J by 4 bases, with 19 bases between the two germline ends. The CDR3 nucleotides read TGTGCCAGCACTCTCTCTGGGAAGAGGGGCACCGGGGAGCTGTTTTTT. Its translation: CASTLSGKRGTGELFF.

The rearrangement links TRBV5-1 to TRBJ1-1; perhaps TRBD1 as D (6 bases). This CDR3 is 14 amino acids long. V lost 0 bases to trimming and J lost 5 bases, with 11 bases between them. Germline V lookup: CDR1 SGHRS, CDR2 YFSETQ. The CDR3 region is CASSLVRGGTEAFF. DNA for the CDR3: TGCGCCAGCAGCTTGGTCAGGGGAGGAACTGAAGCTTTCTTT.

Notes on this clone: Different DNA sequences within this sample yield the same CDR3. CDR3 nucleotide sequence: TGTGCCAGTAGTATTCCAAATCAGCCCCAGCATTTT. It specifies CASSIPNQPQHF. The chain combines TRBV19 with TRBJ1-5; D gene uncertain. The CDR3 consists of 12 residues. V lost 3 bases and J 4 bases, leaving 4 bases between the germline ends. The germline CDR1 and CDR2 sequences are LNHDA and SQIVND (reference sequence).

V is TRBV6-6 and J is TRBJ2-1, with 10 bases that match TRBD2. This CDR3 comprises 16 residues. The V gene end was trimmed by 5 bases and the J gene end by 6 bases; junction bases not matched to a gene: 10. Germline-derived CDR1 and CDR2 are MNHNY and SVGAGI (reference sequence). The CDR3 nucleotides are TGTGCCAGCAGTCACACTTTTAGCGGGAGGTCCAATGAGCAGTTCTTC. Translation: CASSHTFSGRSNEQFF.

The chain carries TRBV28 and TRBJ2-1, with D possibly TRBD1 on 6 matching bases. Germline CDR1 MDHEN, CDR2 SYDVKM. The length of the CDR3 is 14 residues. Trimming stripped 7 bases from V and 3 bases from J, with 13 bases between. CDR3 residues: CASMGAVYYNEQFF. As DNA, the CDR3 is TGTGCCAGCATGGGGGCCGTGTACTACAATGAGCAGTTCTTC.

Here the CDR3 reads CASGPAGQPQHF. CDR3 in DNA: TGTGCCAGCGGGCCGGCTGGTCAGCCCCAGCATTTT. V is TRBV28 and J is TRBJ1-5; D uncertain. V dropped 8 bases and J dropped 6 bases, with 11 bases sitting between them. Germline V gene data show CDR1 as MDHEN and CDR2 as SYDVKM. The length of the CDR3 is 12 residues.

The chain has TRBV15 and TRBJ2-5, with TRBD1 identical over 7 bases. The V segment lost 5 bases and the J segment 0 bases; nucleotides outside the gene matches: 9. Germline CDR1 LNHNV, CDR2 YYDKDF (reference sequence). This CDR3 comprises 16 residues. The CDR3 spells CATSGSGQPNQETQYF. The CDR3 coding sequence is TGTGCCACCAGCGGCTCGGGACAGCCCAACCAAGAGACCCAGTACTTC.

V usage is TRBV6-1 and J usage is TRBJ2-1; 7 bases agree with TRBD2. After removal of 0 bases from V and 4 bases from J, the junction contained 6 bases not matched to a gene. The CDR3 consists of 16 residues. CDR1 is MNHNS and CDR2 is SASEGT in the germline V gene. The CDR3 nucleotides read TGTGCCAGCAGTGAAGCGGGCGGGAGTTCTTACAATGAGCAGTTCTTC. Its translation: CASSEAGGSSYNEQFF.

The DNA for the CDR3 is TGTGCCAGCAGCAAGCCGGGACTAGCGAACAATGAGCAGTTCTTC. As protein: CASSKPGLANNEQFF. The chain carries TRBV25-1 and TRBJ2-1, with 10 bases aligning to TRBD2. This CDR3 has 15 residues. The junction had 7 bases not matched to a gene; V was cut back by 6 bases and J by 5 bases. The germline V gene encodes CDR1 MGHDK and CDR2 SYGVNS.

The chain has TRBV10-3 and TRBJ1-4, with TRBD1 matching over 10 bases. V lost 6 bases, J lost 7 bases, and 17 bases stayed unmatched. Germline loops: CDR1 ENHRY, CDR2 SYGVKD. The CDR3 runs 18 residues. CDR3 amino acids: CAISPQKTGGAGGEKLFF. The CDR3 nucleotides are TGTGCCATCAGCCCTCAAAAGACAGGGGGCGCCGGTGGTGAAAAACTGTTTTTT.

The V call is TRBV19, the J call TRBJ1-1; D is undetermined. The CDR3 is 14 residues long. CDR1 LNHDA and CDR2 SQIVND come from the germline V gene (reference sequence). The V end lost 6 bases, the J end lost 1 base, and 12 bases lay between the germline ends. The CDR3 protein is CASSPGRGNTEAFF. The CDR3 DNA reads TGTGCCAGTAGCCCGGGCCGAGGGAACACTGAAGCTTTCTTT.